The present T cell receptor beta chain was sequenced within a study of cytotoxic CD8 clonotypes in ibrutinib-treated CLL. About the study: Median treatment time before response sampling was 12 months, range 6 to 36. Overall study findings and caveats: In sustained-remission versus progressing patients, sampling times differed. Age-matched healthy donor levels were exceeded by baseline clonality, which tracked circulating CD8+ T-cell counts. Increased clonality at ibrutinib response gave way to a return toward baseline at progression.

The count of this clone is one. Its antigen is still unknown. V was shortened by 2 bases and J by 0 bases, with 7 bases between the two germline ends. Germline V CDR1 and CDR2: MNHEY, SVGAGI. This CDR3 spans 14 amino acids. The assay was immunoSEQ multiplex PCR, and TCRdb's table has in-frame clones only and misses some. In the table there are approximately 90,000 clones, approximately 77% of which are singletons. The chain joins TRBV6-5 to TRBJ1-1; D remains ambiguous. The receptor's source is a human donor with chronic lymphocytic leukemia. Sequencing used PBMCs, obtained after 24 months of ibrutinib treatment. CDR3: CASSYGNMNTEAFF. The CDR3 DNA reads TGTGCCAGCAGTTACGGGAACATGAACACTGAAGCTTTCTTT.